Each of the 14 T cell receptor beta chains below was sequenced from the same sample in a study of T cells after posttransplantation cyclophosphamide. The assay was immunoSEQ multiplex PCR, and TCRdb's table has in-frame clones only and misses some. This sample carries about 44,000 clones, none of them present only once. Sequenced sample: PBMCs. These receptors originate from a man aged 35 to 55 in good health, CMV-negative, and a related stem cell transplant donor.

The sample holds many counts of this clone. The chain joins TRBV6-1 to TRBJ1-1; D is ambiguous. This CDR3 region has 14 residues. From germline, CDR1 is MNHNS and CDR2 SASEGT. Trimming took 2 bases from V and 0 from J, leaving 7 bases between them. CDR3 sequence reads: CASSEMTLNTEAFF. The DNA of the CDR3 is TGTGCCAGCAGTGAAATGACTTTGAACACTGAAGCTTTCTTT.

This CDR3 is CASSYDGNRVYEQYF. The CDR3 nucleotides are TGTGCCAGCAGTTACGATGGTAATCGGGTTTACGAGCAGTACTTC. V is TRBV6-5 and J is TRBJ2-7; no definite D call. Germline assignment: CDR1 MNHEY and CDR2 SVGAGI. Between the trimmed V and J ends, which lost 2 bases and 4 bases, there was a span of 15 bases. The CDR3 sequence is 15 residues long.

This clone occurred many times. V and J are TRBV18 and TRBJ2-7, with D possibly TRBD1 on 6 matching bases. Germline CDR1 reads KGHSH; CDR2 reads LQKENI. The germline V and J ends were trimmed by 4 bases and 0 bases, with 7 bases remaining between them. CDR3 size: 13 residues. The CDR3 DNA is TGTGCCAGCTCACGGGACAACTCCTACGAGCAGTACTTC. Translating it yields CASSRDNSYEQYF.

This clone was observed at least ten times. This chain links TRBV6-5 with TRBJ1-5; tentatively, D is TRBD1 (6 bases). Trimming removed 4 bases at V and 4 bases at J, with 17 bases between. Germline V gene data show CDR1 as MNHEY and CDR2 as SVGAGI. The length of the CDR3 is 16 residues. The CDR3 DNA follows: TGTGCCAGCAGTTTAAGACGGACAGCGGGAAATCAGCCCCAGCATTTT. Translating it yields CASSLRRTAGNQPQHF.

The sample holds many counts of this clone. This chain joins TRBV19 and TRBJ1-6; 7 bases are shared with TRBD1. Trimming removed 2 bases from V and 10 bases from J; junction bases left unmatched: 11. Germline-derived CDR1 and CDR2 are LNHDA and SQIVND (reference sequence). The CDR3 is 16 residues long. The CDR3 here is CASSINREPGGSPLHF. The CDR3 DNA is TGTGCCAGTAGTATAAACAGGGAGCCAGGGGGGTCACCCCTCCACTTT.

This clone was counted at least ten times. The V gene is TRBV10-3, the J gene TRBJ2-3; D unresolved. CDR1 is ENHRY, CDR2 SYGVKD, per germline. The CDR3 sequence is 12 residues long. Between the trimmed V and J ends, which lost 6 bases and 0 bases, there was a span of 4 bases. The CDR3 is CAIRASTDTQYF. The CDR3 nucleotides read TGTGCCATCAGGGCTAGCACAGATACGCAGTATTTT.

This clone was found many times. V is TRBV19 and J is TRBJ1-5; 8 nucleotides agree with TRBD1. Germline CDR1 reads LNHDA; CDR2 reads SQIVND (reference sequence). This CDR3 comprises 12 residues. Trimming took 8 bases from V and 5 from J; bases not matched to a gene: 2. CDR3 in DNA: TGTGCCAGTGGACAGGGCCATCAGCCCCAGCATTTT. The encoded protein is CASGQGHQPQHF.

This clone was found many times. The chain uses TRBV6-4 and TRBJ1-1, with D hard to call. V was cut by 6 bases and J by 4 bases, with 15 bases left in between. CDR1 and CDR2 (germline): MRHNA, SNTAGT. There are 14 residues in the CDR3. CDR3 amino acids: CASSQQPEGTEAFF. CDR3 sequence (DNA): TGTGCCAGCAGCCAACAGCCTGAGGGCACTGAAGCTTTCTTT.

This clone was picked up many times. An end of the junction differs from the germline gene, which may be a read error. The CDR3 DNA sequence: TGTGCCAGCAGGGAAGGGGGTTGGGGGCGGATGAATCAGCCCCAGCATTTT. It specifies CASREGGWGRMNQPQHF. The chain carries TRBV6-1 and TRBJ1-5; the D gene is possibly TRBD1 (6 bases). The germline CDR1 and CDR2 sequences are MNHNS and SASEGT. CDR3 size: 17 residues.

Ten or more counts support this clone. V gene TRBV19 combines with J gene TRBJ1-2; no firm D call. V shed 3 bases and J shed 2 bases, with 10 bases lying between them. CDR1 LNHDA and CDR2 SQIVND come from the germline V gene (reference sequence). The CDR3 loop spans 14 amino acids. CDR3 bases: TGTGCCAGTAGTATGGGAGGGCCCAACTATGGCTACACCTTC. It specifies CASSMGGPNYGYTF.

This clone showed up many times. V usage is TRBV10-3 and J usage is TRBJ2-2; D is unresolved. This CDR3 is built from 16 residues. V lost 2 bases and J 6 bases, leaving 16 bases between the germline ends. The germline V gene has CDR1 ENHRY and CDR2 SYGVKD. DNA of the CDR3: TGTGCCATCAGTGAGAGGTTTGGGCAGTTCCCCGGGGAGCTGTTTTTT. It codes for CAISERFGQFPGELFF.

This clone was seen more than once but under ten times. This rearrangement joins TRBV6-5 to TRBJ2-5; 7 positions match TRBD2. CDR3 length: 15 amino acids. The junction had 12 bases not matched to a gene; V was cut back by 6 bases and J by 5 bases. The germline V gene has CDR1 MNHEY and CDR2 SVGAGI. This chain's CDR3 is CASSGGRGSWETQYF. The CDR3 nucleotides are TGTGCCAGCAGCGGGGGTCGCGGGAGTTGGGAGACCCAGTACTTC.

This clone has a count of ten or more. The J gene is TRBJ1-4, the V gene TRBV19, with 7 nucleotides matching TRBD1. This CDR3 comprises 15 residues. The germline gives CDR1 LNHDA, CDR2 SQIVND (reference sequence). The J segment lost 5 bases and the V segment lost 5 bases, leaving 8 bases of the junction unmatched. CDR3 loop: CASSLTGSENEKLFF. The CDR3 coding sequence is TGTGCCAGTAGTCTGACAGGGTCAGAGAATGAAAAACTGTTTTTT.

In its sample, this clone was seen many times. The chain joins TRBV11-2 to TRBJ2-7; D perhaps matches TRBD1 (5 bases). Per germline, CDR1 SGHAT and CDR2 FQNNGV. CDR3 size: 13 residues. The V and J ends lost 3 bases and 2 bases respectively, with 8 bases between them. The CDR3 nucleotides read TGTGCCAGCAGCTTGACAGATACCTACGAGCAGTACTTC. This translates into CASSLTDTYEQYF.